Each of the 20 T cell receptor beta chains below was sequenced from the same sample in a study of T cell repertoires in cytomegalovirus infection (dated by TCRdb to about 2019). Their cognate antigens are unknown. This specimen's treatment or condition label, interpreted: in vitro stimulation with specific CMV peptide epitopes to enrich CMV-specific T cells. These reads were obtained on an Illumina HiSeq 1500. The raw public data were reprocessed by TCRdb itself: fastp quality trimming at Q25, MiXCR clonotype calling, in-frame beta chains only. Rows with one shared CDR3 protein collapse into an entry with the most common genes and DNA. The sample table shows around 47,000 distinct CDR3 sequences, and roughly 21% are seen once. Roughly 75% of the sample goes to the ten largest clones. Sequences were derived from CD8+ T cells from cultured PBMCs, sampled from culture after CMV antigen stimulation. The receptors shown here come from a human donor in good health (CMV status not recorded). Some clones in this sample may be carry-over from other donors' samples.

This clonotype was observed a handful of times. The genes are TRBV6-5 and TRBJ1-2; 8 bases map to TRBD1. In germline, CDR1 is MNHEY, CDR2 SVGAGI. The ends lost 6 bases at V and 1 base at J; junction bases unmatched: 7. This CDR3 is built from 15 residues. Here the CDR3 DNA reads TGTGCCAGCAGACCAGGACAGGGTTATAACTATGGCTACACCTTC. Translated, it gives CASRPGQGYNYGYTF.

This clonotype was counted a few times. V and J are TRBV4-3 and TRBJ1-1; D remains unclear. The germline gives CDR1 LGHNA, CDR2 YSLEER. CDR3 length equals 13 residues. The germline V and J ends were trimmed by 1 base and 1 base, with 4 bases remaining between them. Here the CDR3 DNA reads TGCGCCAGCAGCCAAGCGAGGAACACTGAAGCTTTCTTT. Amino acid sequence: CASSQARNTEAFF.

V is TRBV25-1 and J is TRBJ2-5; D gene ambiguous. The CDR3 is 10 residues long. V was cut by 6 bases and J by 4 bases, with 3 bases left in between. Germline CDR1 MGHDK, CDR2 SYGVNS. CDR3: CASRAETQYF. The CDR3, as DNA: TGTGCCAGCAGGGCAGAGACCCAGTACTTC.

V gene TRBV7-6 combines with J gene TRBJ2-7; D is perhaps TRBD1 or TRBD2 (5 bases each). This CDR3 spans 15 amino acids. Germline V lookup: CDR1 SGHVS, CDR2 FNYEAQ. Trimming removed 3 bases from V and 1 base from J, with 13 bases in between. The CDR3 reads CASSLGEPASYEQYF. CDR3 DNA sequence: TGTGCCAGCAGCTTGGGGGAGCCGGCGTCCTACGAGCAGTACTTC.

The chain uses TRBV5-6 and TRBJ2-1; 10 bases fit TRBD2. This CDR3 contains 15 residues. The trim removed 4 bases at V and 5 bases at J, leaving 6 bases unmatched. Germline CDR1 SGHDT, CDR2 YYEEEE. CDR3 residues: CASSTPSGGDNEQFF. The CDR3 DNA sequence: TGTGCCAGCAGCACCCCTAGCGGGGGTGACAATGAGCAGTTCTTC.

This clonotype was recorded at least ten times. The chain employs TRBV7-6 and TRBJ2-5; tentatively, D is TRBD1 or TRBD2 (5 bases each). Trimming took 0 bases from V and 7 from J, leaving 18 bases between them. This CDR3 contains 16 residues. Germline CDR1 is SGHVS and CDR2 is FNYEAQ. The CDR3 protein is CASSLAGRQSSGTQYF. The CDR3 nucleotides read TGTGCCAGCAGCTTAGCTGGACGACAGTCCAGCGGGACCCAGTACTTC.

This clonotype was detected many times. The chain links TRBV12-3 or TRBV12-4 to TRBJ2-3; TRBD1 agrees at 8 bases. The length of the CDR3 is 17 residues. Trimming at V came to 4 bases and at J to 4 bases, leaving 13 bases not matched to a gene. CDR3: CASSSFTGGSPADTQYF. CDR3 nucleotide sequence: TGTGCCAGCAGTTCCTTCACAGGGGGTTCACCGGCAGATACGCAGTATTTT.

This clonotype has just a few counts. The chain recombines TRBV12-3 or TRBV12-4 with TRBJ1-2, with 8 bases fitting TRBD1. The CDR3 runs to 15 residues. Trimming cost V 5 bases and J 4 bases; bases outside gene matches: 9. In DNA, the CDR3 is TGTGCCAGCAGTCCTACGGACAGGGATGTCTATGGCTACACCTTC. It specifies CASSPTDRDVYGYTF.

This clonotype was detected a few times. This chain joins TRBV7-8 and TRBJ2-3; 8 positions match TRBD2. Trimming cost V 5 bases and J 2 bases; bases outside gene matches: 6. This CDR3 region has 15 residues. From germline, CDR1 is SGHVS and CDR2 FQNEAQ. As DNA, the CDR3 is TGTGCCAGCAGCAACCTCGGGGGGGCCACAGATACGCAGTATTTT. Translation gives CASSNLGGATDTQYF.

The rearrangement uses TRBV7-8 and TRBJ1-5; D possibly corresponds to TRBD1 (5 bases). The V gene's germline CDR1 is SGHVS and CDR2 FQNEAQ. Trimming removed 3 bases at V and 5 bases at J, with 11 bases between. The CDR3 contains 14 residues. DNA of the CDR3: TGTGCCAGCAGCTTTTGGCAGGGCCATCAGCCCCAGCATTTT. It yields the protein CASSFWQGHQPQHF.

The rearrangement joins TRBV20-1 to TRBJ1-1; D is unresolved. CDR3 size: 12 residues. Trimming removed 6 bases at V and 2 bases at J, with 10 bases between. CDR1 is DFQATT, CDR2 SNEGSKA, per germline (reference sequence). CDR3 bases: TGCAGTGCGGTCGGATATAACACTGAAGCTTTCTTT. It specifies CSAVGYNTEAFF.

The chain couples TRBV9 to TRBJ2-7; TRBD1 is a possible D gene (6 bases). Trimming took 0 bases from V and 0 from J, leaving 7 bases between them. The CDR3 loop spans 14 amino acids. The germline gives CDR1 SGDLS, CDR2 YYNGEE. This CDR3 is CASSVGQASYEQYF. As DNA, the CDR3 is TGTGCCAGCAGCGTAGGACAGGCCTCCTACGAGCAGTACTTC.

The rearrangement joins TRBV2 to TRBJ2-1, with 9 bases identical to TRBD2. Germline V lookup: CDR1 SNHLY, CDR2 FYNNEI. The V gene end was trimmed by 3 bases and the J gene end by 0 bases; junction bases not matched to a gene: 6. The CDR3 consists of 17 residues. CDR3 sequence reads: CASSEVAGGSSYNEQFF. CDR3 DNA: TGTGCCAGCAGTGAGGTCGCGGGGGGGAGCTCCTACAATGAGCAGTTCTTC.

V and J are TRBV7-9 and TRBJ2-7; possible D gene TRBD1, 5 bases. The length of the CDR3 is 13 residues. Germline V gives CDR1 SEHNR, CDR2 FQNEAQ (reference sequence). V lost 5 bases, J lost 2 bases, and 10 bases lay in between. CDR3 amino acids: CASSQDTAYEQYF. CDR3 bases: TGTGCCAGCAGCCAGGACACTGCCTACGAGCAGTACTTC.

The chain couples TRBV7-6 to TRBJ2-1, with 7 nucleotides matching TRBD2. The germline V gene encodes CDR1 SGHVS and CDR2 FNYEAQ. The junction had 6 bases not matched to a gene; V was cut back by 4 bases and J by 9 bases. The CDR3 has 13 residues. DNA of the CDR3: TGTGCCAGCAGCTGGGGTGGCGGGGGTGAGCAGTTCTTC. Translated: CASSWGGGGEQFF.

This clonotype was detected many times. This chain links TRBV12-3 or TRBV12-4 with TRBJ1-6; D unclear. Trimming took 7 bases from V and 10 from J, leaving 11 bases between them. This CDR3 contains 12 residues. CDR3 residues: CASTPGGSPLHF. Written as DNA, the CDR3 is TGTGCCAGCACCCCGGGTGGGTCACCCCTCCACTTT.

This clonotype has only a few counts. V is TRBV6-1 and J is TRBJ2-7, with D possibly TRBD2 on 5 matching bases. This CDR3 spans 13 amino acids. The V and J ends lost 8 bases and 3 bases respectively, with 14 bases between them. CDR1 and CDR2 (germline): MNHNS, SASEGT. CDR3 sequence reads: CASSEGLSYEQYF. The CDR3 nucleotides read TGTGCCAGCTCAGAGGGTTTAAGCTACGAGCAGTACTTC.

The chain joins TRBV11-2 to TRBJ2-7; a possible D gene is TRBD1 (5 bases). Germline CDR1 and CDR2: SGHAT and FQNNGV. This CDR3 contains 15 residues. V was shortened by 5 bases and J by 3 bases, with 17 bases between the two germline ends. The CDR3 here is CASSAWTPDGYEQYF. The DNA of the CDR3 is TGTGCCAGCAGCGCCTGGACACCGGATGGCTACGAGCAGTACTTC.

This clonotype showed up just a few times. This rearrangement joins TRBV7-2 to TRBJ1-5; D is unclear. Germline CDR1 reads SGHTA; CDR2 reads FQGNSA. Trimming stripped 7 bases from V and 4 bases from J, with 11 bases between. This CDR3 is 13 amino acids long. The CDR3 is CASTKSGNQPQHF. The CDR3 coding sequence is TGTGCCAGCACCAAGTCGGGGAATCAGCCCCAGCATTTT.

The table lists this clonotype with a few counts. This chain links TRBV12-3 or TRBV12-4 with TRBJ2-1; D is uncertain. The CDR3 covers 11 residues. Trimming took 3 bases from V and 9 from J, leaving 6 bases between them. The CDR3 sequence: CASSFAGEQFF. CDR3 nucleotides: TGTGCCAGCAGTTTCGCTGGTGAGCAGTTCTTC.